These T cell receptor beta chains were read from a single sample in a study of T cell changes during pregnancy in multiple sclerosis. Some clones are missing from TCRdb's copy, which holds only in-frame ones; the method was immunoSEQ multiplex PCR. The table shows 40,000 or so clones, with more than 85% occurring only once. The sequencing here drew on CD8+ T cells from peripheral blood mononuclear cells, taken in the third trimester of pregnancy. These receptor sequences come from a female donor with multiple sclerosis, enrolled in a pregnancy study. Each CDR3 is given with its conserved first and last residue. A D gene is named only where the DNA matches it firmly. Rows may omit the clone size; those that give it use once, few, many or a size class.

TRBD2,TRBJ2-3,NA,TRBV5-1,TGCGCCAGCAGCTCGACTAGCGGGGAGACAGATACGCAGTATTTT,CASSSTSGETDTQYF
NA,TRBJ1-1,once,TRBV2,TGTGCCAGCAGGCCAGGGGTCCCCACTGAAGCTTTCTTT,CASRPGVPTEAFF
NA,TRBJ2-2,NA,TRBV19,TGTGCCAGTAGTCGTTCGGACTCCCAGCCCGGGGAGCTGTTTTTT,CASSRSDSQPGELFF
TRBD1,TRBJ1-2,NA,TRBV7-9,TGTGCCAGCAGCCGGGACAGGGGGCGAGTCGATGGCTACACCTTC,CASSRDRGRVDGYTF
TRBD2,TRBJ2-1,NA,TRBV2,TGTGCCAGCAGTAACCTAGCGGGGGGCTACAATGAGCAGTTCTTC,CASSNLAGGYNEQFF
TRBD1,TRBJ2-7,NA,TRBV13,TGTGCCAGCAGCTCCTTAGGGACAGGACGCTACGAGCAGTACTTC,CASSSLGTGRYEQYF
NA,TRBJ1-5,NA,TRBV6-5,TGTGCCAGCAGCCCTGAAGGGGTTCAGCCCCAGCATTTT,CASSPEGVQPQHF
NA,TRBJ1-1,NA,TRBV29-1,TGCAGCGCGATGGGGGCGACTGAAGCTTTCTTT,CSAMGATEAFF
NA,TRBJ1-2,NA,TRBV27,TGTGCCAGCAACGGCGGCCGCGGCTACACCTTC,CASNGGRGYTF
NA,TRBJ2-7,NA,TRBV6-1,TGTGCCAGCAGCATCGGACAGATCTACGAGCAGTACTTC,CASSIGQIYEQYF
TRBD1,TRBJ2-3,NA,TRBV6-1,TGTGCCAGCAGTGTAGCCCCGGGACAGCCGACAGATACGCAGTATTTT,CASSVAPGQPTDTQYF
TRBD2,TRBJ2-1,NA,TRBV27,TGTGCCAGCAGTTTCCTCGAGCGGGGGATATACAATGAGCAGTTCTTC,CASSFLERGIYNEQFF
TRBD1,TRBJ1-4,NA,TRBV27,TGTGCCAGCAGTTTATTGGGGACAGCAAGCCAAAAACTGTTTTTT,CASSLLGTASQKLFF
TRBD1,TRBJ2-2,once,TRBV5-1,TGCGCCAGCAGCTCGACGGGACAGGGGTATCACACCGGGGAGCTGTTTTTT,CASSSTGQGYHTGELFF
NA,TRBJ1-5,NA,TRBV5-1,TGCGCCAGCAGCTCTGGTTGGGGCCAGCCCCAGCATTTT,CASSSGWGQPQHF
TRBD2,TRBJ2-5,NA,TRBV6-4,TGTGCCAGCAGTCGGACTAGCGGGGGCCAAGAGACCCAGTACTTC,CASSRTSGGQETQYF
NA,TRBJ1-5,NA,TRBV2,TGTGCCAGCAGTGAAAAGAGACAGAGCAATCAGCCCCAGCATTTT,CASSEKRQSNQPQHF
TRBD2,TRBJ2-2,NA,TRBV9,TGTGCCAGCAGCGTGGGAGTAGCGGGGGTCATCACCGGGGAGCTGTTTTTT,CASSVGVAGVITGELFF
NA,TRBJ1-1,NA,TRBV19,TGTGCCAGTAGTGCCCGATTGGAGGCGGGGGGGACTGAAGCTTTCTTT,CASSARLEAGGTEAFF
TRBD1,TRBJ2-7,NA,TRBV2,TGTGCCAGCAGGTCCGGGACAGGGCGCGAGCAGTACTTC,CASRSGTGREQYF
NA,TRBJ1-5,NA,TRBV2,TGTGCCAGCAGTGAGGCAGGGTATAATCAGCCCCAGCATTTT,CASSEAGYNQPQHF
TRBD1,TRBJ2-7,NA,TRBV9,TGTGCCAGCAGCGGGACAGGGGGCCCCTACGAGCAGTACTTC,CASSGTGGPYEQYF
NA,TRBJ2-1,NA,TRBV9,TGTGCCAGCAAACCCCCAAGCCACAATGAGCAGTTCTTC,CASKPPSHNEQFF
NA,TRBJ1-4,NA,TRBV7-9,TGTGCCAGCAGCCCTGGGGAGCTAGGGTTGAATGAAAAACTGTTTTTT,CASSPGELGLNEKLFF
TRBD1,TRBJ2-2,NA,TRBV9,TGTGCCAGCAGCTTAGATGGGACAGCGAACACCGGGGAGCTGTTTTTT,CASSLDGTANTGELFF
TRBD1,TRBJ2-5,NA,TRBV15,TGTGCCACCAGCGGGCAAGGGACAGGGGGAAGGACCCAGTACTTC,CATSGQGTGGRTQYF
TRBD2,TRBJ2-1,NA,TRBV19,TGTGCCAGTACCCCCTCCAGCGGGGACTCCTACAATGAGCAGTTCTTC,CASTPSSGDSYNEQFF
NA,TRBJ2-5,NA,TRBV13,TGTGCCAGCAGCTTATCACAAGAGACCCAGTACTTC,CASSLSQETQYF
TRBD2,TRBJ2-1,NA,TRBV6-1,TGTGCCAGCAGTGAAGTTGGGACTAGAACTAACAATGAGCAGTTCTTC,CASSEVGTRTNNEQFF
TRBD1,TRBJ1-3,NA,TRBV15,TGTGCCACCAGCAGAGACCTTGCAGCCGGGACAGGGGATGGAAACACCATATATTTT,CATSRDLAAGTGDGNTIYF
NA,TRBJ2-7,NA,TRBV30,TGTGCCTGGAGTGTCGGGCGGCCGGGATTCGAGCAGTACTTC,CAWSVGRPGFEQYF
NA,TRBJ2-1,NA,TRBV27,TGTGCCAGCAGTTTCTTATCCGCCCAGGAAAATGAGCAGTTCTTC,CASSFLSAQENEQFF
NA,TRBJ2-3,NA,TRBV7-3,TGTGCCAGCAGCTACAACCGGGGTGAAGGGCACACAGATACGCAGTATTTT,CASSYNRGEGHTDTQYF
NA,TRBJ2-1,NA,TRBV7-8,TGTGCCAGCAGCCATTCCGGGGATGAATACAATGAGCAGTTCTTC,CASSHSGDEYNEQFF
NA,TRBJ2-5,NA,TRBV7-7,TGTGCTAGCAGCTCCTTCGCCTCTGCGCGGGAGACCCAGTACTTC,CASSSFASARETQYF
NA,TRBJ2-2,NA,TRBV6-5,TGTGCCAGCAGTGTCGCAGGGTCCGGGGAGCTGTTTTTT,CASSVAGSGELFF
NA,TRBJ1-6,NA,TRBV4-2,TGTGCCAGCAGCCAAGGCGGGACTCTTAATCTGTTGGATTCACCCCTCCACTTT,CASSQGGTLNLLDSPLHF
TRBD1,TRBJ2-7,once,TRBV28,TGTGCCAGCAGAGAAGGGACAGGGGAAACCTACGAGCAGTACTTC,CASREGTGETYEQYF
NA,TRBJ1-1,NA,TRBV4-1,TGCGCCAGCAGCCAAGAATACGGACAGCTGAACACTGAAGCTTTCTTT,CASSQEYGQLNTEAFF
NA,TRBJ2-1,NA,TRBV4-1,TGCGCCAGCAGCCCGCGACAGTACAATGAGCAGTTCTTC,CASSPRQYNEQFF
NA,TRBJ1-4,medium-sized,TRBV10-3,TGTGCCATCCGTAAACAGCCTAATGAAAAACTGTTTTTT,CAIRKQPNEKLFF
TRBD1,TRBJ2-7,once,TRBV19,TGTGCCAGTAGACAGGGGGCATACGAGCAGTACTTC,CASRQGAYEQYF
NA,TRBJ1-1,NA,TRBV5-6,TGTGCCAGCAGCTACCCAGAGAACACTGAAGCTTTCTTT,CASSYPENTEAFF
NA,TRBJ2-4,NA,TRBV6-5,TGTGCCAGCAGTTACTCGAACAGATCTCCCAAAAACATTCAGTACTTC,CASSYSNRSPKNIQYF
NA,TRBJ2-1,NA,TRBV7-9,TGTGCCAGCAGCTTGAGGGTCCGTGAGCAGTTCTTC,CASSLRVREQFF
NA,TRBJ1-1,once,TRBV7-6,TGTGCCAGCAGCTCCCCTGGGGGGGTTTCGAACACTGAAGCTTTCTTT,CASSSPGGVSNTEAFF
TRBD1,TRBJ2-7,NA,TRBV6-5,TGTGCCAGCAGCCCGGGACAGAACTCCTACGAGCAGTACTTC,CASSPGQNSYEQYF
TRBD1,TRBJ2-3,NA,TRBV9,TGTGCCAGCAGCCCGCCGGACAGGGAGGCAGATACGCAGTATTTT,CASSPPDREADTQYF
NA,TRBJ1-2,NA,TRBV9,TGTGCCAGCAGCCGAGGGTTCGGACGCCACTATGGCTACACCTTC,CASSRGFGRHYGYTF
NA,TRBJ2-1,NA,TRBV7-2,TGTGCCAGCAGCCCGCGTGGGGGGTCGGGGGAGCAGTTCTTC,CASSPRGGSGEQFF
TRBD1,TRBJ2-1,NA,TRBV6-5,TGTGCCAGCAGTTACTATACAGGGGAAGGCAATGAGCAGTTCTTC,CASSYYTGEGNEQFF
NA,TRBJ1-5,NA,TRBV11-2,TGTGCCAGCAGCCCCTGGGGCGAAGGCAATCAGCCCCAGCATTTT,CASSPWGEGNQPQHF
NA,TRBJ1-1,once,TRBV5-6,TGTGCCAGCAGCTTGGGAAGAGTAGAAGCTTTCTTT,CASSLGRVEAFF
NA,TRBJ2-1,NA,TRBV5-8,TGTGCCAGCAGCTCAGCAGGGGGGCCCGGTTATGAGCAGTTCTTC,CASSSAGGPGYEQFF
TRBD2,TRBJ2-2,NA,TRBV9,TGTGCCAGCAGCGTAGTTCTAGCGGCGAACACCGGGGAGCTGTTTTTT,CASSVVLAANTGELFF
NA,TRBJ1-1,NA,TRBV6-5,TGTGCCAGCATCCCGGACGGGGGGCGCGACACTGAAGCTTTCTTT,CASIPDGGRDTEAFF
NA,TRBJ2-6,NA,TRBV19,TGTGCCAGTAGTATAGGGACTTGGAGCTCTGGGGCCAACGTCCTGACTTTC,CASSIGTWSSGANVLTF